The rows below give T cell receptor beta chains drawn from one sample of a study of T cells in Graves' hyperthyroidism and ophthalmopathy. One entry per CDR3 protein results from TCRdb running MiXCR on the multiplex PCR reads. Here the sample spans over 700,000 distinct CDR3 sequences, 38% being singletons. Sequencing used blood. The receptors come from a man aged 18 to 30 with Graves' hyperthyroidism. Both conserved end residues are part of each CDR3. A clone size is listed for some rows: how often the clone was seen (once, few, many), or a class if it is expanded.

abundance	v_gene	j_gene	CDR3aa
.	TRBV25-1	TRBJ1-6	CASSEFGRGINSPLHF
few	TRBV12-3/TRBV12-4	TRBJ1-1	CASSLGTGGYF
many	TRBV12-3/TRBV12-4	TRBJ1-4	CASSPSAKDEKLFF
.	TRBV19	TRBJ2-5	CASSIIVTSQETQYF
.	TRBV9	TRBJ2-7	CASSVRGGEQYF
.	TRBV7-2	TRBJ1-2	CASSSPGGHNYGYTF
.	TRBV11-1	TRBJ2-5	CASSLVDRGRETQYF
few	TRBV12-3/TRBV12-4	TRBJ1-3	CASSPVIRNTIYF
few	TRBV7-2	TRBJ1-2	CASSLIDNYGYTF
few	TRBV7-9	TRBJ1-4	CASSVTSDGGEKLFF
many	TRBV7-2	TRBJ1-5	CASSLEVNNQPQHF
many	TRBV7-9	TRBJ2-7	CASSYGTGGYEQYF
many	TRBV10-2	TRBJ2-6	CATLPGQGRGANVLTF
.	TRBV29-1	TRBJ1-2	CSVEESPGNEQYGYTF
many	TRBV7-2	TRBJ2-7	CASSRLRDRVYEQYF
.	TRBV6-6	TRBJ2-7	CASSDAAGQQYF
.	TRBV24-1	TRBJ2-5	CASELAGRETQYF
few	TRBV12-3/TRBV12-4	TRBJ1-2	CASSLLINYGYTF
many	TRBV10-3	TRBJ1-1	CAISEEGAPEAFF
.	TRBV4-1	TRBJ2-5	CASSQSHAPDWTQYF
few	TRBV5-1	TRBJ2-7	CASSFGQGADEQYF
many	TRBV11-2	TRBJ2-2	CASSPPGLANTGELFF
few	TRBV7-9	TRBJ2-2	CASRTVNTGELFF
many	TRBV7-7	TRBJ2-2	CASSLETSAGELFF
.	TRBV20-1	TRBJ2-3	CSARKAGSTDTQYF
few	TRBV5-1	TRBJ1-4	CASSYLGGTDNEKLFF
few	TRBV6-5	TRBJ2-7	CASSQQPPGQGVSEQYF
.	TRBV24-1	TRBJ2-7	CAAPGLAGVTYEQYF
.	TRBV6-5	TRBJ1-1	CASGQGAGNTEAFF
many	TRBV29-1	TRBJ1-1	CSVHPLQGYTEAFF
.	TRBV12-3/TRBV12-4	TRBJ1-1	CASREWGNTEAFF
many	TRBV29-1	TRBJ1-2	CSVVEGYTF
many	TRBV5-5	TRBJ1-5	CASSWENSNQPQHF
many	TRBV10-3	TRBJ2-6	CAASRDRGSGANVLTF
few	TRBV5-1	TRBJ2-7	CASSSLIGGVYEQYF
.	TRBV5-8	TRBJ1-2	CASSDHQGTQIYGYTF
.	TRBV10-3	TRBJ2-7	CAILVTGIHEQYF
many	TRBV7-9	TRBJ1-1	CASSLALGDTEAFF
few	TRBV19	TRBJ1-1	CASSIDPNRNTEAFF
few	TRBV20-1	TRBJ2-5	CSARPPQYGSQETQYF
few	TRBV28	TRBJ1-6	CASSLGQVRTLHF
.	TRBV10-3	TRBJ2-7	CASSASGEGEQYF
few	TRBV19	TRBJ2-7	CASSSNPAGEQYF
many	TRBV6-5	TRBJ1-6	CASSPSGTHSPLHF
.	TRBV7-9	TRBJ2-7	CASSYDSGTRSEQYF
.	TRBV14	TRBJ1-2	CASSQAGTGTRGYTF
many	TRBV29-1	TRBJ1-1	CSSNSDTEAFF
few	TRBV13	TRBJ1-2	CASSSRRGIAYGYTF
many	TRBV15	TRBJ1-2	CATSSAGSYGYTF
.	TRBV10-3	TRBJ1-2	CASSFAPENYGYTF
.	TRBV6-9	TRBJ1-6	CASSYRRDSPHHF